The source of this T cell receptor beta chain is a study of blood T cells in healthy people across ages. Each donor gave about 9.3 milliliters of peripheral blood. Germline V CDR1 and CDR2: LGHDT, YNNKEL (reference sequence). Trimming cost V 2 bases and J 5 bases, with 16 bases left between them. The CDR3 length is 15 residues. Alongside a J-beta primer mix, a sample-barcoded 5' primer served in a second PCR lasting about 7 to 12 cycles. TCRdb used MiXCR to reprocess the 5' RACE reads, holding one entry per CDR3 protein. The sample has hundreds of thousands of distinct CDR3 sequences; 29% are singletons.

The TCR comes from a woman aged 80 or over in good health. The V call is TRBV3-1, the J call TRBJ2-7; a weak D match, TRBD1 (5 bases). The sequenced sample consisted of blood. The CDR3 nucleotides are TGTGCCAGCAGCCAATCCCCAGGGCCAAGCAACGAGCAGTACTTC. It translates to CASSQSPGPSNEQYF.